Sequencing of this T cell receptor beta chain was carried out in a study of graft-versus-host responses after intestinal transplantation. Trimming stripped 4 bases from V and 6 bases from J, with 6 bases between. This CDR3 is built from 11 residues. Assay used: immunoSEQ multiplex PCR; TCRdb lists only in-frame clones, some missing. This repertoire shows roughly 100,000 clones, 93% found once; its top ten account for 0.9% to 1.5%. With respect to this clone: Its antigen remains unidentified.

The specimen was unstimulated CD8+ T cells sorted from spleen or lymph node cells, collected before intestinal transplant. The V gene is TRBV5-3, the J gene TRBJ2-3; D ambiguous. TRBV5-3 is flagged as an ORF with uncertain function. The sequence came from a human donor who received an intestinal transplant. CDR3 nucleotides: TGTGCCAGAAGCCACGGGGATACGCAGTATTTT. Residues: CARSHGDTQYF.